This entry lists 12 T cell receptor beta chains sequenced from one sample in a study of blood T cell repertoires in COVID-19. Assay: immunoSEQ multiplex PCR; the TCRdb copy retains only in-frame clones and omits some. The sample has under 300,000 clones, around 89% seen once. Sequencing was done on a sample of PBMCs or T cells enriched from blood (not recorded which). The receptors derive from a woman aged 45-65 years who had recovered from COVID-19.

The genes are TRBV7-2 and TRBJ1-4, with TRBD1 matching 12 bases. Germline V gene lookup returns CDR1 SGHTA and CDR2 FQGNSA. CDR3 length: 17 amino acids. V trimming: 3 bases; J trimming: 5 bases; junction bases outside the gene matches: 7. The CDR3 DNA is TGTGCCAGCAGCTTCCGGGACAGGGGGCGGTTCAATGAAAAACTGTTTTTT. Residues: CASSFRDRGRFNEKLFF.

The J gene is TRBJ2-2, the V gene TRBV7-8; D may be TRBD1 (5 bases). Per the germline V gene, CDR1 is SGHVS and CDR2 is FQNEAQ. Trimming took off 4 bases at V and 8 bases at J, with 17 bases between the two ends. CDR3 length equals 15 residues. CDR3: CASSSVRARAGELFF. DNA of the CDR3: TGTGCCAGCAGCTCAGTAAGGGCCAGGGCTGGGGAGCTGTTTTTT.

The CDR3 DNA sequence: TGCAGCACTATCGACAGGGCCCGGTCCGGGGAGCTGTTTTTT. Its protein is CSTIDRARSGELFF. The chain recombines TRBV29-1 with TRBJ2-2, with 7 positions matching TRBD1. From germline, CDR1 is SQVTM and CDR2 ANQGSEA. With 8 bases clipped from V and 6 bases from J, the junction kept 12 bases outside the gene matches. The CDR3 consists of 14 residues.

The chain uses TRBV11-3 and TRBJ2-7; D possibly corresponds to TRBD1 (6 bases). This CDR3 comprises 14 residues. The germline V and J ends were trimmed by 5 bases and 6 bases, with 17 bases remaining between them. The germline CDR1 and CDR2 sequences are SGHNT and YENEEA. This CDR3 reads CASSLGQPPGEQYF. The CDR3 coding sequence is TGTGCCAGCAGCCTAGGACAGCCTCCTGGCGAGCAGTACTTC. The full variable domain, its missing parts supplied by reference TRBV11-3 and TRBJ2-7, is EAGVVQSPRYKIIEKKQPVAFWCNPISGHNTLYWYLQNLGQGPELLIRYENEEAVDDSQLPKDRFSAERLKGVDSTLKIQPAELGDSAVYLCASSLGQPPGEQYFGPGTRLTVT.

The chain uses TRBV13 and TRBJ1-1; TRBD1 matches 8 bases. This CDR3 region has 14 residues. V lost 3 bases, J lost 5 bases, and 5 bases stayed unmatched. Germline CDR1 and CDR2: PRHDT and FYEKMQ (reference sequence). CDR3 residues: CASSFGQGWTEAFF. Written as DNA, the CDR3 is TGTGCCAGCAGCTTCGGACAGGGTTGGACTGAAGCTTTCTTT.

V usage is TRBV3-1 (or the pseudogene TRBV3-2) and J usage is TRBJ2-4; no clear D gene. The CDR3 spans 14 residues. The germline V gene encodes CDR1 LGHDT and CDR2 YNNKEL (reference sequence). Trimming stripped 1 base from V and 1 base from J, with 5 bases between. Here the CDR3 DNA reads TGTGCCAGCAGCCAAGTTCGGGCCAAAAACATTCAGTACTTC. As protein: CASSQVRAKNIQYF.

The CDR3 reads CASSLQGTGIDTQYF. The CDR3 nucleotides are TGTGCCAGCAGTTTACAAGGGACAGGTATAGATACGCAGTATTTT. The chain couples TRBV28 to TRBJ2-3; 8 nucleotides match TRBD1. J was trimmed by 5 bases and V by 2 bases; bases with no gene match: 6. Germline V lookup: CDR1 MDHEN, CDR2 SYDVKM. The CDR3 loop spans 15 amino acids. The whole variable domain, remainder taken from reference TRBV28 and TRBJ2-3, is DVKVTQSSRYLVKRTGEKVFLECVQDMDHENMFWYRQDPGLGLRLIYFSYDVKMKEKGDIPEGYSVSREKKERFSLILESASTNQTSMYLCASSLQGTGIDTQYFGPGTRLTVL.

The chain is built from TRBV10-3 and TRBJ1-6, with D unclear. This CDR3 is 13 amino acids long. The V end lost 3 bases, the J end lost 8 bases, and 8 bases lay between the germline ends. Germline loops: CDR1 ENHRY, CDR2 SYGVKD. CDR3 sequence reads: CAISDRPDSPLHF. The CDR3 nucleotides are TGTGCCATCAGTGACAGGCCGGATTCACCCCTCCACTTT.

Only a few counts were recorded for this clone. The V and J genes are TRBV11-2 and TRBJ1-6, with TRBD1 matching 8 bases. The J segment lost 7 bases and the V segment lost 1 base, leaving 9 bases of the junction unmatched. The CDR3 totals 17 residues. From germline, CDR1 is SGHAT and CDR2 FQNNGV. Here the CDR3 reads CASSLGDAGQGNSPLHF. The CDR3 coding sequence is TGTGCCAGCAGCTTAGGGGACGCTGGACAGGGAAATTCACCCCTCCACTTT.

This sequence joins TRBV30 and TRBJ1-2, with D maybe TRBD1 (6 bases). Germline assignment: CDR1 GTSNPN and CDR2 SVGIG (reference sequence). V lost 0 bases and J 3 bases, leaving 11 bases between the germline ends. The CDR3 consists of 14 residues. In DNA, the CDR3 is TGTGCCTGGAGTGTTACAGGGATTTACTATGGCTACACCTTC. The encoded protein is CAWSVTGIYYGYTF.

The chain links TRBV5-1 to TRBJ1-3, with D uncertain. Trimming stripped 4 bases from V and 4 bases from J, with 9 bases between. This CDR3 comprises 13 residues. CDR1 is SGHRS and CDR2 is YFSETQ in the germline V gene. DNA of the CDR3: TGCGCCAGCAGCAGCTCTGAAGGAAACACCATATATTTT. Its protein product is CASSSSEGNTIYF.

This chain links TRBV4-3 with TRBJ1-3; 9 bases fit TRBD1. CDR1 is LGHNA and CDR2 is YSLEER in the germline V gene. This CDR3 is 17 amino acids long. Trimming took 0 bases from V and 2 from J; bases not matched to a gene: 5. CDR3: CASSQDTGTGTGNTIYF. DNA for the CDR3: TGCGCCAGCAGCCAAGATACCGGGACAGGGACTGGAAACACCATATATTTT.